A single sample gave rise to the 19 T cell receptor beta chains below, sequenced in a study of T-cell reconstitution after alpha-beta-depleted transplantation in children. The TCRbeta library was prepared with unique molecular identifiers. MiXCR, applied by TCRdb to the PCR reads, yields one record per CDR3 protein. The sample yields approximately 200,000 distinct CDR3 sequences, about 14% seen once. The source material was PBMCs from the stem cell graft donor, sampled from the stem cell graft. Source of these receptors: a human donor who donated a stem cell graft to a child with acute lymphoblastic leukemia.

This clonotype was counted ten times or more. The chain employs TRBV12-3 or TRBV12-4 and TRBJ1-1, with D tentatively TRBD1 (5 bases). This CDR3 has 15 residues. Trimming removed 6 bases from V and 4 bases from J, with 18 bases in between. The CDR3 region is CASSPREVRVTEAFF. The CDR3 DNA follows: TGTGCCAGCAGCCCCAGGGAGGTAAGGGTCACTGAAGCTTTCTTT.

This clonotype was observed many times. The DNA for the CDR3 is TGCGCCAGCAGCTTGGCGGGGCAGACCTACGAGCAGTACTTC. Its translation is CASSLAGQTYEQYF. The chain employs TRBV5-1 and TRBJ2-7; D possibly uses TRBD1 or TRBD2 (5 bases each). CDR1 SGHRS and CDR2 YFSETQ come from the germline V gene. With 0 bases removed from V and 2 bases from J, the gap between germline ends came to 9 bases. The CDR3 runs to 14 residues.

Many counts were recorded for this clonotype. DNA for the CDR3: TGTGCCAGCAGCCAAACCGAGGGTGGGACTGAAGCTTTCTTT. Protein: CASSQTEGGTEAFF. This rearrangement joins TRBV3-1 to TRBJ1-1; the D is unclear. The CDR3 runs 14 residues. With 2 bases removed from V and 5 bases from J, the gap between germline ends came to 12 bases. Per germline, CDR1 LGHDT and CDR2 YNNKEL (reference sequence).

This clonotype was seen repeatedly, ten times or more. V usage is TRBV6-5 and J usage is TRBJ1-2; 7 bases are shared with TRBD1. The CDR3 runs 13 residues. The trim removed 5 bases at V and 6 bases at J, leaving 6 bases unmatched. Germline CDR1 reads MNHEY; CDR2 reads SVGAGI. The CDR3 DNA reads TGTGCCAGCAGTCTACAGGGGACCCATGGCTACACCTTC. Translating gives CASSLQGTHGYTF.

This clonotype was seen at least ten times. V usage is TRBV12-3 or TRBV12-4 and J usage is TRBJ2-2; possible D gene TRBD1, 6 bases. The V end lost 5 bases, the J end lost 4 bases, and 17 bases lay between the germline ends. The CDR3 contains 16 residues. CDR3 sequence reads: CASSPRGERGTGELFF. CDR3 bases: TGTGCCAGCAGTCCCAGGGGCGAGCGAGGCACCGGGGAGCTGTTTTTT.

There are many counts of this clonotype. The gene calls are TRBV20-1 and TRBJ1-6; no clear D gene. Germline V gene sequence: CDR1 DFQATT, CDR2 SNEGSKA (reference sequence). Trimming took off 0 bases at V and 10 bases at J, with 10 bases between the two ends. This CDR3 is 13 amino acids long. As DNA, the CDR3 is TGCAGTGCTAGAGAAGGGATCGAATCACCCCTCCACTTT. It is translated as CSAREGIESPLHF.

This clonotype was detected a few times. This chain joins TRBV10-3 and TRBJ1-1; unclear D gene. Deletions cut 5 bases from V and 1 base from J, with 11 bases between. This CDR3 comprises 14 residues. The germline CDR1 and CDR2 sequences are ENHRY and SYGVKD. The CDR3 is CAISTDGSNTEAFF. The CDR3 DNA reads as TGTGCCATCAGTACGGACGGCTCGAACACTGAAGCTTTCTTT.

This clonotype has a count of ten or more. The CDR3 reads CASSVGGGSRETQYF. CDR3 DNA sequence: TGTGCCAGCAGCGTAGGAGGCGGGAGTCGAGAGACCCAGTACTTC. The chain links TRBV9 to TRBJ2-5; 7 nucleotides agree with TRBD2. J lost 4 bases, V lost 0 bases, and 6 bases had no gene match. The germline V gene has CDR1 SGDLS and CDR2 YYNGEE. The CDR3 spans 15 residues.

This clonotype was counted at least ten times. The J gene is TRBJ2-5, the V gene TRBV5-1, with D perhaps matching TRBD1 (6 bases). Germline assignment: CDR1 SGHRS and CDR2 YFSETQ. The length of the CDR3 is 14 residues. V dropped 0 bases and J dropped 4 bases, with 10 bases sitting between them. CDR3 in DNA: TGCGCCAGCAGCTTGGGTTCCAGGGGAGAGACCCAGTACTTC. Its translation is CASSLGSRGETQYF.

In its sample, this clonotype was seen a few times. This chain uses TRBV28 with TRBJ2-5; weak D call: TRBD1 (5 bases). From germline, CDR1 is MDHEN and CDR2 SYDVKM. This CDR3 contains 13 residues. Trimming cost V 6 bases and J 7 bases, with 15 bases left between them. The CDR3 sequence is CASRFPGLGTQYF. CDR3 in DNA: TGTGCCAGCAGGTTTCCAGGGTTGGGGACCCAGTACTTC.

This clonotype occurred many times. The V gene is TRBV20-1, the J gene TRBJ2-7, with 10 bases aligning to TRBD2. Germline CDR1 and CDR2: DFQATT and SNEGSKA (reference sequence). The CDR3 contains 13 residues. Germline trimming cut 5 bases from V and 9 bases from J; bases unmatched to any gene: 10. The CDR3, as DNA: TGCAGTGCTGAACTAGCGGGAAGGTTTCGGCAGTACTTC. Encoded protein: CSAELAGRFRQYF.

The DNA of the CDR3 is TGTGCCACCAGTGCCACGACGGGAGGTGGGTACGAGCAGTACTTC. This encodes CATSATTGGGYEQYF. The V and J genes are TRBV24-1 and TRBJ2-7, with 7 bases matching TRBD2. Germline V CDR1 and CDR2: KGHDR, SFDVKD. This CDR3 has 15 residues. With V trimmed by 5 bases and J by 4 bases, 10 bases remained unmatched.

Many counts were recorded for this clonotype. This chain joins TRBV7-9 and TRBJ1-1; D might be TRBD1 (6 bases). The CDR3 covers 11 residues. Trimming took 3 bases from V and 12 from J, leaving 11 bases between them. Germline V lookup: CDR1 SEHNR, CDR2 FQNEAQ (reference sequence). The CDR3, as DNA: TGTGCCAGCAGCTTGGAGGGGGTTACTTTCTTT. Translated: CASSLEGVTFF. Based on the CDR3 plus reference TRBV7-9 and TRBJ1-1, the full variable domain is DTGVSQNPRHKITKRGQNVTFRCDPISEHNRLYWYRQTLGQGPEFLTYFQNEAQLEKSRLLSDRFSAERPKGSFSTLEIQRTEQGDSAMYLCASSLEGVTFFGQGTRLTVV.

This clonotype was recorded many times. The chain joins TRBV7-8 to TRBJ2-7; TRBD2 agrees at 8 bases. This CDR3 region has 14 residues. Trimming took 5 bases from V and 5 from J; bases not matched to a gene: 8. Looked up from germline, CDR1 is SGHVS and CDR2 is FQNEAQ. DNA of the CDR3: TGTGCCAGCAGCCTCGGGACGGGGGGGCACGAGCAGTACTTC. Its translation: CASSLGTGGHEQYF.

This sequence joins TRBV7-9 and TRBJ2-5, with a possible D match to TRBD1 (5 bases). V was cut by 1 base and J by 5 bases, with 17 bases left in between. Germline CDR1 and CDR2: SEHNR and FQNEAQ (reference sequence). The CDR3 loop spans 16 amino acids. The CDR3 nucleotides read TGTGCCAGCAGCTTAGGAAGACAGATCCTCTGGGAGACCCAGTACTTC. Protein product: CASSLGRQILWETQYF.

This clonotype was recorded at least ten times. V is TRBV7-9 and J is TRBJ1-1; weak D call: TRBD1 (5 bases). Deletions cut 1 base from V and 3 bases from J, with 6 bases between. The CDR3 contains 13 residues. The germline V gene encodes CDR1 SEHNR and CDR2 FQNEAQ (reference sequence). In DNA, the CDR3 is TGTGCCAGCAGCTTAGAAGGGGACACTGAAGCTTTCTTT. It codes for CASSLEGDTEAFF.

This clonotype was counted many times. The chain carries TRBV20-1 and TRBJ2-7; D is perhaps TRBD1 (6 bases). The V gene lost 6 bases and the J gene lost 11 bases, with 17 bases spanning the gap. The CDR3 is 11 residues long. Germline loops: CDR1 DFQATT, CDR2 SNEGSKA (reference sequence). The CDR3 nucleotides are TGCAGTGCGGACGCAGGGGCCGACGAGTACTTC. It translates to CSADAGADEYF.

The CDR3 here is CASRPRGEQGTGTLQFF. DNA of the CDR3: TGTGCCAGCAGGCCTAGGGGGGAACAGGGCACCGGGACTTTGCAGTTCTTC. The chain links TRBV5-5 to TRBJ2-1; D may be TRBD1 or TRBD2 (6 bases each). This CDR3 comprises 17 residues. Germline CDR1 is SGHKS and CDR2 is YYEKEE (reference sequence). V lost 5 bases and J 12 bases, leaving 30 bases between the germline ends. The full variable domain, in which reference TRBV5-5 and TRBJ2-1 provide the parts outside the CDR3, is DAGVTQSPTHLIKTRGQQVTLRCSPISGHKSVSWYQQVLGQGPQFIFQYYEKEERGRGNFPDRFSARQFPNYSSELNVNALLLGDSALYLCASRPRGEQGTGTLQFFGPGTRLTVL.

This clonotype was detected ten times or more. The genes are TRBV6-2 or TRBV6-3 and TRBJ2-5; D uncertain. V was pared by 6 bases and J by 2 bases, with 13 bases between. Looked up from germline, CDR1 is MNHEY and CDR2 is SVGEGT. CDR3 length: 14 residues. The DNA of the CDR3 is TGTGCCAGCAGACCCCGACCCATACAAGAGACCCAGTACTTC. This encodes CASRPRPIQETQYF.